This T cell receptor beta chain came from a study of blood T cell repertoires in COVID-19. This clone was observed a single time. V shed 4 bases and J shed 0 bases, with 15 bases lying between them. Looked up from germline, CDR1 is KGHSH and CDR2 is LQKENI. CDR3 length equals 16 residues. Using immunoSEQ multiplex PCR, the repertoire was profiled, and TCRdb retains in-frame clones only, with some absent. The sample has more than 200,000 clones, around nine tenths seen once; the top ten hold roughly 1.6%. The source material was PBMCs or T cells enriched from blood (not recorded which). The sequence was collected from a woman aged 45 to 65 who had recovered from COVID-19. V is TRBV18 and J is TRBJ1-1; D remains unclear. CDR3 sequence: CASSLKRHNVNTEAFF. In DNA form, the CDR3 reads TGTGCCAGCTCACTAAAGAGACACAACGTGAACACTGAAGCTTTCTTT.